This TCR beta chain was documented in a study of T cells in localized non-small cell lung cancer. Findings of the study overall: Researchers found a median around 50 of the top 100 tumor clones in adjacent lung.

The CDR3 spans 14 residues. Germline assignment: CDR1 MNHGY and CDR2 SAAAGT. Trimming stripped 4 bases from V and 6 bases from J, with 12 bases between. This clone is termed medium-sized. What it binds is unknown. The method was immunoSEQ multiplex PCR; TCRdb's version includes in-frame clones alone and lacks a portion of them. Of around 2,000 clones listed, roughly a quarter are singletons. The clonotype originates from a man aged 40-75 years with stage III lung adenocarcinoma. The sample in question was lung tumor tissue, obtained before any cancer treatment. The chain is built from TRBV6-8 and TRBJ1-4; D possibly corresponds to TRBD1 (6 bases). The CDR3 sequence is CASSSPGAYEKLFF. In DNA form, the CDR3 reads TGTGCCAGCAGTTCGCCAGGGGCTTATGAAAAACTGTTTTTT.